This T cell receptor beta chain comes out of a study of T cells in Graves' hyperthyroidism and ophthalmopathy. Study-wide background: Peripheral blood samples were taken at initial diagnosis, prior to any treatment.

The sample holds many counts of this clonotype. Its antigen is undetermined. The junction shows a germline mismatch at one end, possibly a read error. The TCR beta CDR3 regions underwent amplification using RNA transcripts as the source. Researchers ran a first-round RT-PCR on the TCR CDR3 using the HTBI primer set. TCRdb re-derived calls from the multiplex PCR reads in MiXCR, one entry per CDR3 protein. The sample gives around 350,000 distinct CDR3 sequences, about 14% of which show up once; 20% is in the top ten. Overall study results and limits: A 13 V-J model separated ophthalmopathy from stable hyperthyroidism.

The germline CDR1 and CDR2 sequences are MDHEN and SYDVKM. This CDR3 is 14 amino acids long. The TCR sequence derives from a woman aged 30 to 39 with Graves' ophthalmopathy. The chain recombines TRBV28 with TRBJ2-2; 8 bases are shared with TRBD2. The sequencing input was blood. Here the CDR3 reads CASSFSAFGGELFF. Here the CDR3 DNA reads TGTGCCAGCAGTTTTTCTGCTTTCGGGGGGGAACTGTTTTTT.